These T cell receptor beta chains were read from a single sample in a study of blood T cells in healthy people across ages. TCRdb re-derived calls from the 5' RACE reads in MiXCR, one entry per CDR3 protein. The sample lists almost 800,000 distinct CDR3 sequences; roughly 50% were seen once. The specimen sequenced was blood. Receptor source: a man between 25 and 39 years old in good health. The CDR3 runs from the conserved cysteine through the conserved F or W. The order of the fields is clone size, D gene, J gene, V gene, CDR3 DNA, CDR3 protein. A D gene is named only where the DNA matches it firmly. Rows may omit the clone size; those that give it use once, few, many or a size class.

>once|.|TRBJ1-5|TRBV7-9
TGTGCCAGCAGCTTTGCACCGGGGCAGCCCCAGCATTTT
CASSFAPGQPQHF
>few|.|TRBJ2-1|TRBV7-2
TGTGCCAGCAGCTTAATGGGACAAGCCGTGTTCTTC
CASSLMGQAVFF
>.|.|TRBJ2-7|TRBV20-1
TGCAGTGCTAGAAACCTCGGGACACACAACGAGCAGTACTTC
CSARNLGTHNEQYF
>.|.|TRBJ1-1|TRBV30
TGTGCCTGGGGCCTGAGGGGAGCGAACACTGAAGCTTTCTTT
CAWGLRGANTEAFF
>.|.|TRBJ2-6|TRBV6-6
TGTGCCAGTTGGACAGGAGGGCCTGGGGCCAACGTCCTGACTTTC
CASWTGGPGANVLTF
>.|.|TRBJ1-1|TRBV6-1
TGTGCCAGCAGTGAGTTGGGCCTCTTCGGGGTCGCCACTGAAGCTTTCTTT
CASSELGLFGVATEAFF
>.|TRBD2|TRBJ2-5|TRBV29-1
TGCAGCGTCGAAGGGGACTACGTAAGAAGTCAAGAGACCCAGTACTTC
CSVEGDYVRSQETQYF
>.|.|TRBJ2-7|TRBV14
TGTGCCAGCAGCCTTTCGACCAGTGGAGAAACCTACGAGCAGTACTTC
CASSLSTSGETYEQYF
>.|TRBD2|TRBJ2-1|TRBV9
TGTGCCAGCAGCGTAGAACTAGCGGGGACCGAGCAGTTCTTC
CASSVELAGTEQFF
>.|.|TRBJ1-5|TRBV3-1
TGTGCCAGCAGCCAAGAGCCCGGGCAGCCCCAGCATTTT
CASSQEPGQPQHF
>.|TRBD2|TRBJ2-7|TRBV20-1
TGCAGTGCTAGCGAGGGACTAGCCCACTACGAGCAGTACTTC
CSASEGLAHYEQYF
>.|.|TRBJ1-2|TRBV28
TGTGCCAGCAGCCCCCAATCCCTCTATGGCTACACCTTC
CASSPQSLYGYTF
>few|.|TRBJ2-1|TRBV4-3
TGCGCCAGCAGCCAAGATGCGAACAATGAGCAGTTCTTC
CASSQDANNEQFF
>once|.|TRBJ1-6|TRBV13
TGTGCCAGCAGGTCGGTCTCCTATAATTCACCCCTCCACTTT
CASRSVSYNSPLHF
>.|TRBD2|TRBJ2-3|TRBV7-2
TGTGCCAGCAGCCCACGACTAGCGGGGGGGTTCACAGATACGCAGTATTTT
CASSPRLAGGFTDTQYF
>.|TRBD2|TRBJ2-7|TRBV11-2
TGTGCCAGCACCCCGGGAGGGCCGGAGCCCTACAATGAGCAGTACTTC
CASTPGGPEPYNEQYF
>.|.|TRBJ1-2|TRBV12-3/TRBV12-4
TGTGCCAGCAGTCCGAGAGATTTGGGCTACACCTTC
CASSPRDLGYTF
>.|.|TRBJ1-5|TRBV2
TGTGCCAGCAGTGATGTAGGGGCGGACAATCAGCCCCAGCATTTT
CASSDVGADNQPQHF
>.|.|TRBJ1-2|TRBV2
TGTGCCAGCAGCCAAGGGGAAAACTATGGCTACACCTTC
CASSQGENYGYTF
>once|TRBD1|TRBJ1-2|TRBV6-2/TRBV6-3
TGTGCCAGCAGTTCCGACAGGGTTATCAGCTATGGCTACACCTTC
CASSSDRVISYGYTF
>.|.|TRBJ1-2|TRBV4-1
TGCGCCAGCAGCCATGATAGGACAGAGAGACTCACCTTC
CASSHDRTERLTF
>few|.|TRBJ2-3|TRBV6-6
TGTGCCAGCAGTTATGGGAGGGATACGCAGTATTTT
CASSYGRDTQYF
>.|.|TRBJ2-7|TRBV7-2
TGTGCCAGCAGCTCCCCGGGCCTCTCCTACGAGCAGTACTTC
CASSSPGLSYEQYF
>.|TRBD2|TRBJ2-7|TRBV20-1
TGCAGTGCTAGCGCTGGGCTAGCGGGAGGAATGAGCTCCTACGAGCAGTACTTC
CSASAGLAGGMSSYEQYF
>.|.|TRBJ1-1|TRBV7-2
TGTGCCAGCAGCTTATATCCTGAAGCTTTCTTT
CASSLYPEAFF
>.|.|TRBJ2-1|TRBV20-1
TGCAGTGCTAGGGCGTCATCTGGAGCCGATGAGCAGTTCTTC
CSARASSGADEQFF
>.|.|TRBJ2-1|TRBV7-9
TGTGCCAGCAGCTCCTACCAAGACCGGAGATTATATGAGCAGTTCTTC
CASSSYQDRRLYEQFF
>few|.|TRBJ2-5|TRBV13
TGTGCCAGCAGCTTGTCCCCCACTAGCTCAGAGACCCAGTACTTC
CASSLSPTSSETQYF
>.|.|TRBJ2-7|TRBV6-5
TGTGCCAGCAGTTACTCCGCGGGACCACCTACCGAGCAGTACTTC
CASSYSAGPPTEQYF
>.|.|TRBJ1-2|TRBV7-2
TGTGCCAGCCCCCGGGGCAGCGGACGGGACTATGGCTACACCTTC
CASPRGSGRDYGYTF
>.|.|TRBJ2-5|TRBV20-1
TGCAGTGCCACTGAGGATACTGACTACAATGAGCAGTACTTC
CSATEDTDYNEQYF
>.|TRBD2|TRBJ2-7|TRBV6-5
TGTGCCAGCAGCAACCTGGCTAGCGGGAAATACGAGCAGTACTTC
CASSNLASGKYEQYF
>few|.|TRBJ1-6|TRBV7-4
TGTGCCAGCAGCTTAGGGGGGCTGGGGGTAAGTTGTGATTCACCCCTCCACTTT
CASSLGGLGVSCDSPLHF
>few|.|TRBJ2-4|TRBV20-1
TGCAGTGCTAGAGCCCTAGGCAGCAAAAACATTCAGTACTTC
CSARALGSKNIQYF
>.|.|TRBJ2-5|TRBV2
TGTGCCAGCAGTGAACGTACCCAGTACTTC
CASSERTQYF
>.|.|TRBJ2-7|TRBV7-9
TGTGCCAGCAGCTTAGTAGCGACCGAGCAGTACTTC
CASSLVATEQYF
>few|.|TRBJ2-7|TRBV27
TGTGCCAGCAGTTTATCCTCCGGGACGGTGTCCTACGAGCAGTACTTC
CASSLSSGTVSYEQYF
>once|TRBD2|TRBJ2-1|TRBV20-1
TGCAGTGCTAGAGATGCGCGACGGGAGGGCCTCAGTAATGAGCAGTTCTTC
CSARDARREGLSNEQFF
>many|.|TRBJ1-6|TRBV10-3
TGTGCCATCAAGGCGAGCGGGAGTCCGGAATATAATTCACCCCTCCACTTT
CAIKASGSPEYNSPLHF